This T cell receptor (beta chain) comes out of a study of CD8+ T cells in alopecia areata. cDNA serving as the sequencing template came from extracted, reverse transcribed RNA. Clones were read by immunoSEQ multiplex PCR, and TCRdb kept only the in-frame ones, dropping some. The top ten hold more than 15% of the sample, which has some 170,000 clones, about 61% seen once. The treatment denotes: oral pan-JAK inhibitor, 5-10 mg twice daily. Trimming removed 6 bases from V and 10 bases from J, with 18 bases in between. In germline, CDR1 is PRHDT, CDR2 FYEKMQ (reference sequence). This CDR3 is built from 13 residues. Study-level points and caveats: Numerous expanded lesional clones remained in scalp and blood during tofacitinib.

The sample holds one count of this clone. Its antigen remains unknown. The gene calls are TRBV13 and TRBJ1-1, with D perhaps TRBD1 (6 bases). This specimen was CD4+ T cells sorted from blood, taken at approximately week 60, from a patient treated with tofacitinib. The clonotype originates from a human donor with alopecia areata. CDR3 sequence reads: CASRVPGEAGAFF. Here the CDR3 DNA reads TGTGCCAGCAGAGTCCCAGGGGAGGCCGGAGCTTTCTTT.